Presented here are 24 T cell receptor beta chains from one specimen sequenced in a study of blood T cell repertoires in COVID-19. Only in-frame clones appear in the TCRdb table, and some are missing; sequencing was by immunoSEQ multiplex PCR. The sample records about 70,000 clones, roughly 89% being singletons. Sequencing was done on a sample of peripheral blood. The receptors shown here come from an elderly woman with acute or convalescent COVID-19.

The chain recombines TRBV4-3 with TRBJ1-2, with TRBD1 matching over 7 bases. V was clipped by 2 bases and J by 5 bases; unmatched bases: 8. CDR3 length equals 15 residues. CDR1 and CDR2 (germline): LGHNA, YSLEER. The CDR3 region is CASSQTLTGIYGYTF. The CDR3 DNA sequence: TGCGCCAGCAGCCAAACACTGACAGGGATTTATGGCTACACCTTC.

This clone was counted only a few times. This chain links TRBV5-1 with TRBJ2-7, with 9 bases that match TRBD1. Germline-derived CDR1 and CDR2 are SGHRS and YFSETQ. This CDR3 spans 14 amino acids. The J segment lost 2 bases and the V segment lost 3 bases, leaving 3 bases of the junction unmatched. In nucleotides, the CDR3 is TGCGCCAGCAGCTCCAGGACAGGGGCCTACGAGCAGTACTTC. It encodes CASSSRTGAYEQYF.

The CDR3 reads CASSKADYGYTF. CDR3 in DNA: TGTGCCAGCAGCAAGGCAGACTATGGCTACACCTTC. The gene calls are TRBV21-1 and TRBJ1-2; TRBD1, the table's D call, was not compared with the DNA. TRBV21-1 has pseudogene status. The CDR3 loop spans 12 amino acids.

This sequence joins TRBV5-8 and TRBJ1-6; no clear D. Between the trimmed V and J ends, which lost 4 bases and 6 bases, there was a span of 14 bases. CDR1 is SGHTS and CDR2 is YDEGEE in the germline V gene. The CDR3 runs 15 residues. The CDR3 region is CASSQLVLPNSPLHF. The CDR3 DNA follows: TGTGCCAGCAGCCAATTAGTTTTACCTAATTCACCCCTCCACTTT.

The CDR3 is CASSPRTLTPQYF. In DNA, the CDR3 is TGTGCCAGCAGCCCTCGGACTCTTACCCCGCAGTATTTT. The rearrangement links TRBV11-2 to TRBJ2-3; D is possibly TRBD2 (5 bases). V was clipped by 5 bases and J by 10 bases, with 16 bases between them. The germline V gene encodes CDR1 SGHAT and CDR2 FQNNGV. The CDR3 runs to 13 residues.

The gene calls are TRBV7-2 and TRBJ1-2; TRBD1 is a possible D gene (5 bases). The CDR3 is made up of 14 amino acids. V was clipped by 2 bases and J by 7 bases, with 14 bases between them. The germline CDR1 and CDR2 sequences are SGHTA and FQGNSA. CDR3 in amino acids: CASSLNSQGFGYTF. The CDR3 coding sequence is TGTGCCAGCAGCTTAAATTCGCAGGGCTTTGGCTACACCTTC.

This chain links TRBV7-9 with TRBJ2-5, with D perhaps matching TRBD2 (6 bases). CDR3 length: 15 residues. From germline, CDR1 is SEHNR and CDR2 FQNEAQ (reference sequence). V lost 2 bases to trimming and J lost 5 bases, with 15 bases between them. Written as DNA, the CDR3 is TGTGCCAGCAGCTTACGGGTTGGGACTGGGGAGACCCAGTACTTC. It specifies CASSLRVGTGETQYF. Full variable domain (rest looked up from reference TRBV7-9 and TRBJ2-5): DTGVSQNPRHKITKRGQNVTFRCDPISEHNRLYWYRQTLGQGPEFLTYFQNEAQLEKSRLLSDRFSAERPKGSFSTLEIQRTEQGDSAMYLCASSLRVGTGETQYFGPGTRLLVL.

V usage is TRBV18 and J usage is TRBJ1-1; D is possibly TRBD1 (5 bases). The CDR3 length is 14 residues. CDR1 is KGHSH, CDR2 LQKENI, per germline. V dropped 3 bases and J dropped 6 bases, with 14 bases sitting between them. CDR3: CASSPIQGLPEAFF. CDR3 coding DNA: TGTGCCAGCTCACCGATCCAGGGTTTGCCTGAAGCTTTCTTT.

The rearrangement uses TRBV6-5 and TRBJ2-7; possible D gene TRBD1, 5 bases. The CDR3 sequence is 14 residues long. Germline V gene lookup returns CDR1 MNHEY and CDR2 SVGAGI. The V end was cut by 0 bases, the J end by 3 bases, with 9 bases between. This chain's CDR3 is CASSYSRGYYEQYF. Here the CDR3 DNA reads TGTGCCAGCAGTTACTCTAGGGGTTACTACGAGCAGTACTTC.

The chain carries TRBV19 and TRBJ1-5; D is undetermined. Looked up from germline, CDR1 is LNHDA and CDR2 is SQIVND (reference sequence). The CDR3 has 12 residues. V dropped 6 bases and J dropped 5 bases, with 8 bases sitting between them. CDR3 region: CASRRRDQPQHF. The CDR3 nucleotides read TGTGCCAGTAGGAGGAGAGATCAGCCCCAGCATTTT.

The CDR3 sequence: CASSLTSGNTIYF. The CDR3 bases are TGTGCCAGCAGCCTCACTTCTGGAAACACCATATATTTT. V usage is TRBV3-1 (or the pseudogene TRBV3-2) and J usage is TRBJ1-3; D is unresolved. Trimming cost V 4 bases and J 1 base, with 5 bases left between them. This CDR3 has 13 residues. Germline assignment: CDR1 LGHDT and CDR2 YNNKEL (reference sequence).

This clone was seen just once. The chain employs TRBV5-1 and TRBJ2-2; 7 bases align to TRBD1. V trimming: 1 base; J trimming: 3 bases; junction bases outside the gene matches: 9. CDR1 is SGHRS, CDR2 YFSETQ, per germline. This CDR3 has 17 amino acids. The CDR3 bases are TGCGCCAGCAGCTTGATACTAACAGGGGTGGACACCGGGGAGCTGTTTTTT. This gives the protein CASSLILTGVDTGELFF.

The CDR3 DNA is TGTGCCAGCAGCGGACAGGGGTGGGATGAGCAGTTCTTC. Amino acids: CASSGQGWDEQFF. The chain employs TRBV9 and TRBJ2-1; TRBD1 matches at 8 bases. With 3 bases clipped from V and 8 bases from J, the junction kept 4 bases outside the gene matches. This CDR3 spans 13 amino acids. The germline gives CDR1 SGDLS, CDR2 YYNGEE.

V and J are TRBV19 and TRBJ1-2, with a possible D match to TRBD1 (6 bases). V was trimmed by 3 bases and J by 13 bases, leaving 15 bases between them. CDR3 length: 12 amino acids. Per the germline V gene, CDR1 is LNHDA and CDR2 is SQIVND (reference sequence). CDR3 sequence: CASSMGAVARTF. The DNA of the CDR3 is TGTGCCAGTAGTATGGGGGCGGTCGCGCGCACCTTC.

V and J are TRBV18 and TRBJ1-1; D not resolved. Trimming removed 2 bases at V and 1 base at J, with 8 bases between. CDR3 size: 14 residues. Germline V CDR1 and CDR2: KGHSH, LQKENI. CDR3 in DNA: TGTGCCAGCTCACCAGAGGCAAAGAACACTGAAGCTTTCTTT. Translation: CASSPEAKNTEAFF.

The chain employs TRBV25-1 and TRBJ2-1; a weak D match, TRBD1 (5 bases). The CDR3 has 15 amino acids. The germline V gene encodes CDR1 MGHDK and CDR2 SYGVNS. The ends were cut back, 2 bases at V and 3 bases at J, with 11 bases in the middle. CDR3 in amino acids: CASSEVPGIYNEQFF. In DNA form, the CDR3 reads TGTGCCAGCAGTGAAGTCCCAGGGATCTACAATGAGCAGTTCTTC. The variable domain in full, completed from reference TRBV25-1 and TRBJ2-1, reads EADIYQTPRYLVIGTGKKITLECSQTMGHDKMYWYQQDPGMELHLIHYSYGVNSTEKGDLSSESTVSRIRTEHFPLTLESARPSHTSQYLCASSEVPGIYNEQFFGPGTRLTVL.

The chain employs TRBV28 and TRBJ1-4, with 10 bases matching TRBD1. With V trimmed by 8 bases and J by 7 bases, 10 bases remained unmatched. Germline assignment: CDR1 MDHEN and CDR2 SYDVKM. This CDR3 region has 15 residues. The CDR3 DNA follows: TGTGCCAGCGTTCGAGGGGGACAGGGGTCTGAAAAACTGTTTTTT. Its translation: CASVRGGQGSEKLFF.

This rearrangement joins TRBV14 to TRBJ2-5; TRBD2 is a possible D gene (6 bases). The CDR3 consists of 13 residues. The V and J ends lost 8 bases and 3 bases respectively, with 13 bases between them. The germline gives CDR1 SGHDN, CDR2 FVKESK. CDR3 sequence (DNA): TGTGCCAGCTCCCGGGACTTAAAAGAGACCCAGTACTTC. This encodes CASSRDLKETQYF.

The chain is built from TRBV7-2 and TRBJ2-3; TRBD2 might be the D (5 bases). The CDR3 extends over 13 amino acids. The V end was cut by 4 bases, the J end by 7 bases, with 12 bases between. Germline-derived CDR1 and CDR2 are SGHTA and FQGNSA. The CDR3 nucleotides are TGTGCCAGCAGCTCGTCTTCGGGGAATACGCAGTATTTT. This sequence encodes CASSSSSGNTQYF.

V is TRBV9 and J is TRBJ1-5; TRBD1 agrees at 7 bases. The J segment lost 6 bases and the V segment lost 3 bases, leaving 3 bases of the junction unmatched. Germline V CDR1 and CDR2: SGDLS, YYNGEE. This CDR3 is built from 13 residues. The CDR3 nucleotides are TGTGCCAGCAGCGAGCAGGGGGTTCAGCCCCAGCATTTT. It yields the protein CASSEQGVQPQHF.

The chain joins TRBV5-6 to TRBJ1-1; 7 bases align to TRBD1. The CDR3 covers 15 residues. The V gene's germline CDR1 is SGHDT and CDR2 YYEEEE. J lost 0 bases, V lost 5 bases, and 7 bases had no gene match. The DNA for the CDR3 is TGTGCCAGCAGACGGATGACAGGGTTGAACACTGAAGCTTTCTTT. It encodes CASRRMTGLNTEAFF.

The chain links TRBV28 to TRBJ1-1; 7 nucleotides align to TRBD1. After removal of 7 bases from V and 7 bases from J, the junction contained 12 bases not matched to a gene. Germline CDR1 and CDR2: MDHEN and SYDVKM. The length of the CDR3 is 14 residues. The CDR3 region has the DNA TGTGCCAGCACCCTCGGGACAGCTACTTTTGAAGCTTTCTTT. Its translation: CASTLGTATFEAFF. Full variable domain (outside the CDR3, taken from reference TRBV28 and TRBJ1-1): DVKVTQSSRYLVKRTGEKVFLECVQDMDHENMFWYRQDPGLGLRLIYFSYDVKMKEKGDIPEGYSVSREKKERFSLILESASTNQTSMYLCASTLGTATFEAFFGQGTRLTVV.

The genes are TRBV24-1 and TRBJ2-3; perhaps TRBD2 as D (6 bases). Trimming pared 3 bases from V and 3 bases from J, leaving 15 bases between. The CDR3 is 16 amino acids. Germline loops: CDR1 KGHDR, CDR2 SFDVKD. CDR3 bases: TGTGCCACCAGTGATCCGGGGGAGAGGGGTACAGATACGCAGTATTTT. This encodes CATSDPGERGTDTQYF.

This clone has a single count. V usage is TRBV5-1 and J usage is TRBJ1-4; TRBD1 agrees at 12 bases. Germline trimming cut 3 bases from V and 7 bases from J; bases unmatched to any gene: 10. The CDR3 has 17 residues. Germline V gene sequence: CDR1 SGHRS, CDR2 YFSETQ. DNA for the CDR3: TGCGCCAGCAGCTCCGGGACAGGGGGCGTTCGCGTTGAAAAACTGTTTTTT. This codes for CASSSGTGGVRVEKLFF.